A single sample gave rise to the 19 T cell receptor beta chains below, sequenced in a study of T cell responses to AZD1222 COVID-19 vaccine. Some clones are missing from TCRdb's copy, which holds only in-frame ones; the method was immunoSEQ multiplex PCR. Of 100,000 or so clones listed, approximately 90% are singletons. The material sequenced was peripheral blood, taken 28 days after the second AZD1222 dose. The receptors were sampled from an adult who received the AZD1222 COVID-19 vaccine.

V gene TRBV4-1 combines with J gene TRBJ2-2; TRBD2 matches 8 bases. This CDR3 is 17 amino acids long. Losses at the gene ends were 0 bases for V and 3 bases for J; bases not matched to a gene: 6. Germline lookup yields CDR1 MGHRA and CDR2 YSYEKL. CDR3 in amino acids: CASSQEAGRDHTGELFF. CDR3 coding DNA: TGCGCCAGCAGCCAAGAAGCCGGGAGGGATCACACCGGGGAGCTGTTTTTT.

The chain joins TRBV29-1 to TRBJ1-5; D is possibly TRBD1 (6 bases). Germline V lookup: CDR1 SQVTM, CDR2 ANQGSEA. V dropped 7 bases and J dropped 5 bases, with 15 bases sitting between them. This CDR3 spans 13 amino acids. CDR3 sequence: CSARQVPDQPQHF. The CDR3 DNA sequence: TGCAGCGCTAGACAGGTACCGGATCAGCCCCAGCATTTT. The whole variable domain, filled in from reference TRBV29-1 and TRBJ1-5, reads SAVISQKPSRDICQRGTSLTIQCQVDSQVTMMFWYRQQPGQSLTLIATANQGSEATYESGFVIDKFPISRPNLTFSTLTVSNMSPEDSSIYLCSARQVPDQPQHFGDGTRLSIL.

This clone has just one count. This chain connects TRBV6-5 to TRBJ1-3; 7 nucleotides match TRBD1. Germline V lookup: CDR1 MNHEY, CDR2 SVGAGI. The CDR3 runs 14 residues. The junction had 2 bases not matched to a gene; V was cut back by 6 bases and J by 0 bases. The DNA for the CDR3 is TGTGCCAGCAGCAGGGACAGCTCTGGAAACACCATATATTTT. Its translation: CASSRDSSGNTIYF.

This rearrangement joins TRBV28 to TRBJ1-1; D gene ambiguous. The germline V and J ends were trimmed by 1 base and 7 bases, with 10 bases remaining between them. The germline V gene has CDR1 MDHEN and CDR2 SYDVKM. CDR3 length: 13 amino acids. Here the CDR3 reads CASSLSSTREAFF. The CDR3 nucleotides read TGTGCCAGCAGTTTATCTAGTACCCGTGAAGCTTTCTTT.

J is TRBJ1-2 and V is TRBV28, with 7 bases lining up with TRBD1. CDR3 length: 15 amino acids. Looked up from germline, CDR1 is MDHEN and CDR2 is SYDVKM. The V gene end was trimmed by 2 bases and the J gene end by 2 bases; junction bases not matched to a gene: 5. CDR3 in DNA: TGTGCCAGCAGTTTAGGTGACAGGGTAAACTATGGCTACACCTTC. Protein sequence: CASSLGDRVNYGYTF.

This clone was counted once. This chain connects TRBV5-1 to TRBJ1-5; 7 bases map to TRBD1. Germline V gene data show CDR1 as SGHRS and CDR2 as YFSETQ. V lost 0 bases, J lost 3 bases, and 3 bases stayed unmatched. The CDR3 has 15 residues. The CDR3 region is CASSLVTGPNQPQHF. The CDR3 coding sequence is TGCGCCAGCAGCTTGGTGACAGGGCCCAATCAGCCCCAGCATTTT.

CDR3 amino acids: CASSIRGQGTEAFF. DNA for the CDR3: TGTGCCAGTAGTATAAGGGGCCAGGGCACTGAAGCTTTCTTT. The chain couples TRBV19 to TRBJ1-1, with a possible D match to TRBD1 (5 bases). This CDR3 has 14 amino acids. The V gene's germline CDR1 is LNHDA and CDR2 SQIVND (reference sequence). Trimming shortened V by 2 bases and J by 4 bases, and 11 bases separated the two germline ends.

The chain has TRBV30 and TRBJ1-1; unclear D gene. Germline V gene sequence: CDR1 GTSNPN, CDR2 SVGIG (reference sequence). The V end lost 0 bases, the J end lost 3 bases, and 2 bases lay between the germline ends. This CDR3 is built from 11 residues. In DNA, the CDR3 is TGTGCCTGGAGTGTTGACACTGAAGCTTTCTTT. This translates into CAWSVDTEAFF.

J is TRBJ2-5 and V is TRBV25-1; maybe TRBD1 (5 bases). This CDR3 is built from 16 residues. CDR1 and CDR2 from the germline V gene are MGHDK and SYGVNS. V was shortened by 0 bases and J by 5 bases, with 16 bases between the two germline ends. The CDR3, as DNA: TGTGCCAGCAGTGAATATGTGACAGCATCGAGCGAGACCCAGTACTTC. The encoded protein is CASSEYVTASSETQYF.

This chain links TRBV5-1 with TRBJ2-7; D is perhaps TRBD1 (6 bases). The CDR3 runs to 19 residues. Germline values: CDR1 SGHRS, CDR2 YFSETQ. V lost 4 bases to trimming and J lost 3 bases, with 29 bases between them. CDR3 coding DNA: TGCGCCAGCAGCACCCTTCGGGACAAGGGGCATCTACGAGTCTACGAGCAGTACTTC. Translated, it gives CASSTLRDKGHLRVYEQYF.

The V and J genes are TRBV6-2 or TRBV6-3 and TRBJ2-5; TRBD1 agrees at 9 bases. The CDR3 runs to 17 residues. Germline values: CDR1 MNHEY, CDR2 SVGEGT. V gave up 2 bases and J gave up 5 bases; unmatched junction bases: 12. CDR3 coding DNA: TGTGCCAGCAGTTACGCCGAGGGACAGGGTATACGGGAGACCCAGTACTTC. It codes for CASSYAEGQGIRETQYF.

This clone was seen only a few times. This chain uses TRBV19 with TRBJ2-7, with a weak D call TRBD1 (6 bases). Trimming shortened V by 1 base and J by 2 bases, and 9 bases separated the two germline ends. The CDR3 extends over 14 amino acids. Germline CDR1 is LNHDA and CDR2 is SQIVND (reference sequence). CDR3 in amino acids: CASSIGTGPYEQYF. The CDR3 DNA is TGTGCCAGTAGTATAGGAACAGGGCCCTACGAGCAGTACTTC.

This chain connects TRBV4-2 to TRBJ2-6; no firm D call. CDR3 length: 16 amino acids. Deletions cut 0 bases from V and 1 base from J, with 7 bases between. Germline assignment: CDR1 LGHNA and CDR2 YNFKEQ. CDR3 sequence reads: CASSQDVISGANVLTF. DNA for the CDR3: TGTGCCAGCAGCCAAGACGTAATTTCTGGGGCCAACGTCCTGACTTTC.

The chain joins TRBV6-2 or TRBV6-3 to TRBJ2-1; 10 positions agree with TRBD2. V shed 4 bases, J shed 4 bases, and the junction held 16 bases outside the gene matches. The CDR3 is made up of 19 amino acids. CDR1 and CDR2 from the germline V gene are MNHEY and SVGEGT. The CDR3 here is CASSSISRASGGGYNEQFF. CDR3 nucleotides: TGTGCCAGCAGTTCTATCTCTAGGGCTAGCGGGGGAGGGTACAATGAGCAGTTCTTC.

This clone showed up just a few times. The chain couples TRBV5-1 to TRBJ2-7, with 10 bases matching TRBD2. The V gene end was trimmed by 4 bases and the J gene end by 7 bases; junction bases not matched to a gene: 11. Germline V lookup: CDR1 SGHRS, CDR2 YFSETQ. The CDR3 is 15 amino acids. The CDR3 spells CASSLGTSAGGEQYF. The CDR3 nucleotides read TGCGCCAGCAGCCTAGGGACTAGCGCAGGGGGGGAGCAGTACTTC.

The V gene is TRBV20-1, the J gene TRBJ1-2; D might be TRBD1 (5 bases). Trimming shortened V by 3 bases and J by 5 bases, and 7 bases separated the two germline ends. This CDR3 contains 11 residues. Germline assignment: CDR1 DFQATT and CDR2 SNEGSKA (reference sequence). CDR3 sequence reads: CSASQGYGYTF. The DNA for the CDR3 is TGCAGTGCTAGTCAGGGTTATGGCTACACCTTC.

CDR3 sequence (DNA): TGTGCCAGCAGTTTATTGTCGCTCTCCTATAATTCACCCCTCCACTTT. Its translation is CASSLLSLSYNSPLHF. The rearrangement links TRBV28 to TRBJ1-6; D gene ambiguous. Per germline, CDR1 MDHEN and CDR2 SYDVKM. Trimming left V 1 base short and J 0 bases short, with 7 bases between. This CDR3 region has 16 residues.

The rearrangement uses TRBV9 and TRBJ1-2, with 9 bases that match TRBD1. The germline CDR1 and CDR2 sequences are SGDLS and YYNGEE. This CDR3 has 15 amino acids. V lost 4 bases to trimming and J lost 3 bases; unmatched junction nucleotides: 7. In DNA form, the CDR3 reads TGTGCCAGCAGCAGAGGGACAGGGAATGACTATGGCTACACCTTC. This encodes CASSRGTGNDYGYTF. Looking up the rest from reference TRBV9 and TRBJ1-2 gives the full variable domain: DSGVTQTPKHLITATGQRVTLRCSPRSGDLSVYWYQQSLDQGLQFLIQYYNGEERAKGNILERFSAQQFPDLHSELNLSSLELGDSALYFCASSRGTGNDYGYTFGSGTRLTVV.

J is TRBJ1-1 and V is TRBV28; TRBD1 matches at 8 bases. Looked up from germline, CDR1 is MDHEN and CDR2 is SYDVKM. Trimming at V came to 2 bases and at J to 4 bases, leaving 6 bases not matched to a gene. This CDR3 is 15 amino acids long. The DNA of the CDR3 is TGTGCCAGCAGTTTACGTCGGCAGGGGGCCACTGAAGCTTTCTTT. This translates into CASSLRRQGATEAFF.